The 27 T cell receptor beta chains below were found in one sample sequenced in a study of tumor-infiltrating lymphocytes in primary liver carcinoma. Joint extraction of RNA and DNA used roughly 20-33 mg of bulk tissue that was unsorted. From 500 to 600 ng of total RNA, TCR beta-specific cDNA was reverse-transcribed using a constant-region primer. Nested multiplex PCR, run for three rounds with slightly modified ARM-PCR, yielded TCR beta libraries. Investigators reported that the first two PCR rounds, at approximately 11 cycles each, used TRBV1-TRBV30 forward primers with a C-beta reverse primer. MiXCR, run by TCRdb on the multiplex PCR reads, gives a single entry per CDR3 protein. The table has roughly 100,000 distinct CDR3 sequences, 80% to 85% seen once; the top ten hold under 25%. Sequencing was done on a sample of liver tumor tissue from sampling region 3. Noted subset: tumor region T3, left-lateral pole. The receptors were sampled from a man aged 35-49 years with primary liver carcinoma and hepatitis B virus infection.

Regarding this clonotype: At one end the junction does not follow the germline gene, possibly because of a read error. V is TRBV28 and J is TRBJ2-1, with TRBD2 matching 9 bases. CDR1 and CDR2 from the germline V gene are MDHEN and SYDVKM. The CDR3 is 14 amino acids. The CDR3 is CTSSFGREGDEQFF. The CDR3 DNA is TGTACCAGCAGTTTCGGGCGGGAGGGCGATGAGCAATTCTTC.

As concerns this clonotype: The conserved final phenylalanine or tryptophan is absent from the CDR3, which likely points to a read error. This chain joins TRBV6-1 and TRBJ1-1; 8 nucleotides line up with TRBD1. With V trimmed by 10 bases and J by 4 bases, 11 bases remained unmatched. Germline loops: CDR1 MNHNS, CDR2 SASEGT. There are 14 residues in the CDR3. DNA of the CDR3: TGTGCCAACAATCACGGACAGGGAGGCACTGAAGCTTTCTTG. Translation: CANNHGQGGTEAFL.

For this clonotype: At one end the junction does not follow the germline gene, possibly because of a read error. The chain carries TRBV28 and TRBJ1-6, with D tentatively TRBD1 (6 bases). Germline V gene lookup returns CDR1 MDHEN and CDR2 SYDVKM. This CDR3 region has 15 residues. CDR3 sequence: CASSHGTIGNSPLHF. CDR3 sequence (DNA): TGCGCTAGCAGTCATGGGACAATTGGAAATTCACCCCTCCACTTT.

V gene TRBV7-8 combines with J gene TRBJ2-7; D may be TRBD2 (6 bases). Germline CDR1 SGHVS, CDR2 FQNEAQ. This CDR3 spans 16 amino acids. CDR3 loop: CDRSLGGGTWTYEQYF. The CDR3 DNA is TGTGACAGAAGCTTAGGTGGGGGGACGTGGACCTACGAGCAGTACTTC.

Concerning this clonotype itself: One end of the junction does not line up with germline, which may come from a read error. The chain carries TRBV6-6 and TRBJ1-2; 8 positions agree with TRBD1. This CDR3 spans 15 amino acids. The germline V gene has CDR1 MNHNY and CDR2 SVGAGI (reference sequence). CDR3 sequence: CTSSSDDGTGYGYTF. DNA for the CDR3: TGCACCAGCAGTTCCGACGACGGGACAGGCTATGGCTACACCTTC.

The chain joins TRBV10-3 to TRBJ1-2; 7 bases fit TRBD1. Germline V gene sequence: CDR1 ENHRY, CDR2 SYGVKD. The CDR3 is 15 amino acids. V dropped 4 bases and J dropped 4; count of bases not matched to a gene: 9. CDR3 nucleotides: TGTGCCATCAGTGTGAGTGGACAGGAGCCCTATGGCTACACCTTC. It translates to CAISVSGQEPYGYTF.

The chain couples TRBV28 to TRBJ2-7; perhaps TRBD1 as D (6 bases). With 2 bases removed from V and 11 bases from J, the gap between germline ends came to 16 bases. This CDR3 contains 13 residues. Germline lookup yields CDR1 MDHEN and CDR2 SYDVKM. In DNA form, the CDR3 reads TGTGCCAGCAGTTTACAGGGGTCCGTGGGGAAGTACTTC. Translating it yields CASSLQGSVGKYF.

The chain links TRBV6-1 to TRBJ2-1, with 10 positions matching TRBD2. The CDR3 length is 15 residues. Germline values: CDR1 MNHNS, CDR2 SASEGT. V trimming: 6 bases; J trimming: 8 bases; junction bases outside the gene matches: 10. The CDR3 region is CASRGGLAVLYEQFF. The CDR3 bases are TGTGCCAGCAGAGGAGGACTAGCGGTGCTTTATGAGCAGTTCTTC.

Regarding this clonotype: At one of its ends the junction is not consistent with the germline gene, which may arise from a read error. The chain employs TRBV29-1 and TRBJ2-5, with 9 bases matching TRBD1. The CDR3 sequence is 13 residues long. CDR1 is SQVTM and CDR2 is ANQGSEA in the germline V gene. Here the CDR3 reads CSVEHRGQESQYF. CDR3 nucleotide sequence: TGCAGCGTTGAACACAGGGGGCAAGAGAGCCAGTACTTC.

As for this clonotype: One junction end disagrees with the germline gene, perhaps due to a read error. The chain combines TRBV29-1 with TRBJ1-1; D possibly corresponds to TRBD1 (5 bases). The CDR3 length is 15 residues. Germline V gene lookup returns CDR1 SQVTM and CDR2 ANQGSEA. The CDR3 bases are TGCAGAGTTGCAAGGGGCCGGGTGATGAACACTGAAGCTTTCTTT. Translating gives CRVARGRVMNTEAFF.

Notes on this clonotype: The junction does not match germline at one end; this may be a read error. The V and J genes are TRBV29-1 and TRBJ1-2; D call uncertain. The germline CDR1 and CDR2 sequences are SQVTM and ANQGSEA. The CDR3 is 12 residues long. Written as DNA, the CDR3 is TGCATCGTTGCCAGGAACGACTATGTCTACACCTTC. This sequence encodes CIVARNDYVYTF. Supplemented by reference TRBV29-1 and TRBJ1-2, the full variable domain reads SAVISQKPSRDICQRGTSLTIQCQVDSQVTMMFWYRQQPGQSLTLIATANQGSEATYESGFVIDKFPISRPNLTFSTLTVSNMSPEDSSIYLCIVARNDYVYTFGSGTRLTVV.

Note on this clonotype: Mismatch with germline at one junction end may stem from a read error. V usage is TRBV5-6 and J usage is TRBJ1-1; weak D call: TRBD1 (6 bases). Germline CDR1 is SGHDT and CDR2 is YYEEEE. The CDR3 has 14 amino acids. This CDR3 reads CASSFQGLNTEVFF. In DNA form, the CDR3 reads TGTGCCAGCAGCTTTCAGGGGTTAAACACCGAAGTTTTCTTT.

This clonotype has only a few counts. One junction end disagrees with the germline gene, perhaps due to a read error. The chain links TRBV11-2 to TRBJ2-3; D may be TRBD1 (6 bases). Germline CDR1 reads SGHAT; CDR2 reads FQNNGV. The CDR3 is 17 residues long. CDR3 coding DNA: TGTGCCAGTAGCTTAGATTCAGGGGAGACTAGCACAGATACGCAGTATTTT. It encodes CASSLDSGETSTDTQYF.

Comments on this clonotype: One end of the junction varies from germline; a read error may be responsible. The chain recombines TRBV2 with TRBJ1-2; 9 nucleotides line up with TRBD1. The V gene's germline CDR1 is SNHLY and CDR2 FYNNEI. CDR3 length equals 15 residues. CDR3 region: CASRAPGGTGYDYTF. Written as DNA, the CDR3 is TGTGCCAGCAGAGCCCCGGGAGGGACAGGGTATGACTACACCTTC.

This clonotype has just a few counts. This CDR3 is missing its conserved last phenylalanine or tryptophan, likely due to a read error. This chain joins TRBV14 and TRBJ1-1; the D is unclear. The CDR3 spans 15 residues. The germline gives CDR1 SGHDN, CDR2 FVKESK. The CDR3 spells CARSPRLGVGTEAFS. CDR3 sequence (DNA): TGTGCCAGGAGCCCCAGACTTGGGGTAGGCACTGAAGCTTTCTCT.

As to this clonotype: Mismatch with germline at one junction end may stem from a read error. The chain combines TRBV6-5 with TRBJ2-2; D is perhaps TRBD1 (6 bases). The CDR3 has 15 amino acids. Germline V gene lookup returns CDR1 MNHEY and CDR2 SVGAGI. For the CDR3, the DNA is TGTGCCAGCAGTCCACCGACAGGAGGCACCGGGGAGATGTTTTTT. Protein sequence: CASSPPTGGTGEMFF.

As for this clonotype: A read error may be the cause here, since a much bigger clone is one base away. DNA of the CDR3: TGCGCCAGCAGCTTGTGGACTAGCGAGAATGAGCAGTTCTTC. Translated, it gives CASSLWTSENEQFF. The J gene is TRBJ2-1, the V gene TRBV5-1, with 9 bases fitting TRBD2. V shed 1 base and J 7 bases; nucleotides not matched to a gene: 3. The length of the CDR3 is 14 residues. The germline gives CDR1 SGHRS, CDR2 YFSETQ.

This clonotype showed up many times. The genes are TRBV19 and TRBJ2-7; 9 nucleotides line up with TRBD2. This CDR3 has 17 amino acids. CDR1 is LNHDA and CDR2 is SQIVND in the germline V gene (reference sequence). The V segment lost 6 bases and the J segment 3 bases; nucleotides outside the gene matches: 15. This chain's CDR3 is CASSAKPHAGGLYEQYF. The DNA for the CDR3 is TGTGCCAGTAGCGCTAAGCCCCATGCGGGAGGGCTCTACGAGCAGTACTTC.

As for this clonotype: No conserved phenylalanine or tryptophan ends this CDR3, so it is likely a read error. Because the CDR3's place on the DNA is in doubt, the DNA is left out and the CDR3 is given as listed by TCRdb. The rearrangement uses TRBV6-6 and TRBJ2-3; the table's D call of TRBD1 was not tested on the DNA. Germline loops: CDR1 MNHNY, CDR2 SVGAGI (reference sequence). The CDR3 adds up to 14 amino acids, both ends counted. CDR3 sequence: CASRGQAYTDTQCC.

The chain employs TRBV5-5 and TRBJ1-1; 11 bases fit TRBD1. CDR1 is SGHKS and CDR2 is YYEKEE in the germline V gene (reference sequence). The CDR3 length is 15 residues. CDR3 sequence (DNA): TGTGACAGTAGCTTGTTCGGGACAGGGGGTATTGAAGCTTTCTTT. Translation: CDSSLFGTGGIEAFF.

On this clonotype itself: At one of its ends the junction is not consistent with the germline gene, which may arise from a read error. The chain couples TRBV6-5 to TRBJ1-4, with D possibly TRBD1 on 6 matching bases. The CDR3 runs to 15 residues. Germline assignment: CDR1 MNHEY and CDR2 SVGAGI. Here the CDR3 DNA reads TGTGCCAGTAGTTACGCAGCAGGGACATCAGAAAAACTGTTTTTT. It encodes CASSYAAGTSEKLFF.

Notes on this clonotype: The junction departs from germline at one end; a sequencing error may be responsible. The chain combines TRBV11-2 with TRBJ1-2, with D uncertain. Germline V gene data show CDR1 as SGHAT and CDR2 as FQNNGV. The CDR3 sequence is 16 residues long. CDR3 amino acids: CASSLVSVAYSRCYTF. DNA of the CDR3: TGTGCCAGCAGCTTAGTTTCGGTAGCCTATTCTCGATGCTACACTTTC.

A word on this clonotype: At one end the junction does not follow the germline gene, possibly because of a read error. The V and J genes are TRBV20-1 and TRBJ2-3, with 7 bases identical to TRBD2. CDR1 is DFQATT and CDR2 is SNEGSKA in the germline V gene (reference sequence). The CDR3 is 15 residues long. The DNA of the CDR3 is TGCTGTGCCCTACCCCGCGGGAGAGGGCCGGAGGGGCAGTATTTT. The encoded protein is CCALPRGRGPEGQYF.

CDR3 DNA sequence: TGTGCCAGCAGGTCGACAACTAGCGGGAACACATATATGCAGTATTTT. Encoded protein: CASRSTTSGNTYMQYF. This sequence joins TRBV12-3 or TRBV12-4 and TRBJ2-3, with 10 bases matching TRBD2. The J segment lost 11 bases and the V segment lost 6 bases, leaving 17 bases of the junction unmatched. The CDR3 is made up of 16 amino acids.

This clonotype is a singleton in its sample. One end of the junction is discordant with germline, which a read error may explain. V usage is TRBV29-1 and J usage is TRBJ1-1, with D unclear. The CDR3 contains 11 residues. Germline assignment: CDR1 SQVTM and CDR2 ANQGSEA. CDR3 coding DNA: TGCAGTGTTGCAGGAAACACTGAATCTTTCTTT. Protein sequence: CSVAGNTESFF.

Worth noting for this clonotype: A read error may account for a junction end that differs from germline. In DNA form, the CDR3 reads TGTGCCAGCGCTGGGGACAGGCTTAATTCACCCCTCAACTTT. Encoded protein: CASAGDRLNSPLNF. The genes are TRBV28 and TRBJ1-6; 8 bases are a match to TRBD1. The CDR3 runs to 14 residues. CDR1 and CDR2 from the germline V gene are MDHEN and SYDVKM.

A remark on this clonotype: The CDR3 carries no conserved terminal phenylalanine or tryptophan, so it likely arises from a read error. The chain carries TRBV5-6 and TRBJ2-3; 9 nucleotides line up with TRBD1. The CDR3 covers 14 residues. CDR1 is SGHDT and CDR2 is YYEEEE in the germline V gene. CDR3 nucleotides: TGTGACAGCAGCTTAACAGGGGGCTTACATACACAGTATTAT. Its translation is CDSSLTGGLHTQYY.